This T cell receptor (beta chain) originates from a study of response to subunit inactivated influenza vaccine. Using its own MiXCR run on the RT-PCR reads, TCRdb lists one record per CDR3 protein. The data show 600,000 to 700,000 distinct CDR3 sequences, 13% to 15% seen once. This CDR3 has 13 amino acids. Per germline, CDR1 KGHDR and CDR2 SFDVKD. With 9 bases removed from V and 3 bases from J, the gap between germline ends came to 11 bases. This clonotype has ten or more counts. What it binds is not known. Findings and caveats of the study: Each seasonal flu vaccination may recruit only limited new T cells, authors suggested.

The input for sequencing was PBMCs from blood, taken roughly 2 weeks before vaccination. The receptor's source is a man aged 45-65 years who received an inactivated influenza vaccine. The chain uses TRBV24-1 and TRBJ1-5; D is possibly TRBD1 (6 bases). CDR3 amino acids: CATQGQINQPQHF. The CDR3 nucleotides are TGTGCCACCCAAGGACAGATCAATCAGCCCCAGCATTTT.